The clone carrying this T cell receptor beta chain appeared many times. The sample comes from a study of human T cells and chemical hapten exposure. TCRdb independently ran MiXCR on the RACE reads; one entry per CDR3 protein. Of about 100,000 distinct CDR3 sequences listed, about an eighth are singletons. Time point indicated: patch test 2, 6 weeks after DPC sensitization. Treatment indicated: therapeutic diphenylcyclopropenone sensitization with weekly scalp DPC. Germline loops: CDR1 MDHEN, CDR2 SYDVKM. V shed 8 bases and J 3 bases; nucleotides not matched to a gene: 11. The length of the CDR3 is 15 residues.

The J gene is TRBJ2-7, the V gene TRBV28; 9 bases align to TRBD1. The specimen was whole blood, collected in connection with sensitization to the hapten diphenylcyclopropenone (DPC). The TCR was taken from a woman in her thirties or forties with alopecia areata. Some clones in this sample may be carry-over from other donors' samples. CDR3 sequence (DNA): TGTGCCAGCCAACCTCTGGGGACAGGGATCTACGAGCAGTACTTC. This sequence encodes CASQPLGTGIYEQYF.